This T cell receptor (beta chain) stems from a study of shared clonotypes between healthy human individuals. In the study overall: Donors consisted of two women and three men between 18 and 49. The study used three CD4 naive, three CD4 memory, two CD8 naive and one CD8 memory plate per donor.

Overall study findings and caveats: Sorted-subset samples were not fully sequenced, rarefaction indicated.

CDR3 length equals 12 residues. CDR1 is MNHEY, CDR2 SMNVEV, per germline (reference sequence). The ends were cut back, 6 bases at V and 2 bases at J, with 8 bases in the middle. Authors' analysis steps: Filtering was not the same, since immunoSEQ gave junction-only sequences without quality scores. Clones were sequenced by immunoSEQ multiplex PCR, and TCRdb holds only the in-frame ones, with some missing. The DNA gave D and trimming, while V, J and clone size come from that table. The sample comprises hundreds of thousands of clones, 95% to 98% of which are singletons, and approximately 0.3% rests with the top ten. Naive CD8 cells, CD45RO-negative and positively selected for CCR7, excluded terminally differentiated effector memory CD45RA+ cells. Remarks on this clone: Antigen unknown.

The TCR comes from a man aged 25-45 years in good health. V is TRBV27 and J is TRBJ2-7, with D possibly matching TRBD2 (5 bases). The specimen was naive CD8+ T cells sorted from blood. The CDR3: CASRGATYEQYF. CDR3 DNA sequence: TGTGCCAGCAGGGGAGCGACCTACGAGCAGTACTTC.